This T cell receptor beta chain was sequenced in a study of blood T cell repertoires in COVID-19. On the study more broadly: Sample material is recorded as cDNA or gDNA derived from T cells, B-cell-depleted T cells, or PBMCs.

As handled by the study authors: From reference gene primer amplification, estimates of nucleated cell counts were derived. Produced via immunoSEQ multiplex PCR; TCRdb's table is partial and in-frame only. V and J calls and clone size are copied from that table; D and trimming were computed from the DNA. The sample lists hundreds of thousands of clones; roughly 84% were seen once. This study enrolled people aged roughly 18 to 89 from about 26 US geographic areas. Participant-given clinical history determined each cohort assignment. A note on this clone: Other DNA sequences in this specimen translate into the identical CDR3.

The CDR3 runs to 13 residues. Trimming removed 9 bases from V and 2 bases from J; junction bases left unmatched: 4. From germline, CDR1 is MNHEY and CDR2 SVGAGI. The clonotype comes from a woman between 25 and 40 years old who had recovered from COVID-19. V gene TRBV6-5 combines with J gene TRBJ1-5; 7 bases fit TRBD1. Source material: PBMCs or T cells enriched from blood (not recorded which). CDR3 in DNA: TGTGCCAGTAGGGGGACAGGCAATCAGCCCCAGCATTTT. The encoded protein is CASRGTGNQPQHF.